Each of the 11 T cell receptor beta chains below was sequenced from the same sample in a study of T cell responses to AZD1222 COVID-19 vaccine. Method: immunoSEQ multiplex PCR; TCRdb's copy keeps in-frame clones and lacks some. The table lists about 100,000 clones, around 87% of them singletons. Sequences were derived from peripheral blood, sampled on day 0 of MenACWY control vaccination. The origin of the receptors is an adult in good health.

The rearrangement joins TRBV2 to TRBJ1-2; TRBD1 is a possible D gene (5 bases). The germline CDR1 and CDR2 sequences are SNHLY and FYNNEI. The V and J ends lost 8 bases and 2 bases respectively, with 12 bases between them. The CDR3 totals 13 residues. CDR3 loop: CASSGRTNYGYTF. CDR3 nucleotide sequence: TGTGCCAGCTCAGGACGGACAAACTATGGCTACACCTTC.

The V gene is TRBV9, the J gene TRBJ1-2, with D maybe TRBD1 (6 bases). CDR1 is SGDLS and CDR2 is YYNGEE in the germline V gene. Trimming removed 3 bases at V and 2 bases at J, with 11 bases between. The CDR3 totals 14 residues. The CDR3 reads CASSAPGQNYGYTF. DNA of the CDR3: TGTGCCAGCAGCGCCCCTGGACAGAACTATGGCTACACCTTC.

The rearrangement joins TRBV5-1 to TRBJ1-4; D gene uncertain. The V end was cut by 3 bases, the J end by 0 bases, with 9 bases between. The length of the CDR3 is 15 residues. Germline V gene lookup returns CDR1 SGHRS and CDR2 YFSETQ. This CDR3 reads CASSSQLATNEKLFF. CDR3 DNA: TGCGCCAGCAGCTCCCAACTTGCAACTAATGAAAAACTGTTTTTT. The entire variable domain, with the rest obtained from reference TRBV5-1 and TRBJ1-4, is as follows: KAGVTQTPRYLIKTRGQQVTLSCSPISGHRSVSWYQQTPGQGLQFLFEYFSETQRNKGNFPGRFSGRQFSNSRSEMNVSTLELGDSALYLCASSSQLATNEKLFFGSGTQLSVL.

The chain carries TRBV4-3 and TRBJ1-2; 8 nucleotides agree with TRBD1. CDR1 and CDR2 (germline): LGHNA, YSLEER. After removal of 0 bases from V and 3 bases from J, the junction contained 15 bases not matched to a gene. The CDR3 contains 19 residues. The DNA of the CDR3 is TGCGCCAGCAGCCAAGAAGATGTGTCGGCAGGGGGCTATTACTATGGCTACACCTTC. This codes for CASSQEDVSAGGYYYGYTF.

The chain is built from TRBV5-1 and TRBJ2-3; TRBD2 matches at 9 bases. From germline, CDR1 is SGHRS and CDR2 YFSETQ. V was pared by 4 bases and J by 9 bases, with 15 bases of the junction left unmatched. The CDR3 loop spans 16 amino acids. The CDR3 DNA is TGCGCCAGCAGCATGGGACTAGCCGTGCTTAAGGGGACGCAGTATTTT. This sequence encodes CASSMGLAVLKGTQYF.

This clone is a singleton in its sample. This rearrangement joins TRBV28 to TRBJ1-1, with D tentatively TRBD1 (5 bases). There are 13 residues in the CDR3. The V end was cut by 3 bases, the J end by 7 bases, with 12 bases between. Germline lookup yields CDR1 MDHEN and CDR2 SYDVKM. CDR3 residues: CASSFGAGREAFF. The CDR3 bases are TGTGCCAGCAGTTTCGGGGCTGGGCGTGAAGCTTTCTTT.

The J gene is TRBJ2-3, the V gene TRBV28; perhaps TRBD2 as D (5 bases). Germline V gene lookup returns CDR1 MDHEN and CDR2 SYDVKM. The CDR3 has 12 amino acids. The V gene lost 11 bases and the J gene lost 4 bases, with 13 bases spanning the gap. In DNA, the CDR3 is TGTGCCGTCGGCGGGTCACCAGATACGCAGTATTTT. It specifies CAVGGSPDTQYF.

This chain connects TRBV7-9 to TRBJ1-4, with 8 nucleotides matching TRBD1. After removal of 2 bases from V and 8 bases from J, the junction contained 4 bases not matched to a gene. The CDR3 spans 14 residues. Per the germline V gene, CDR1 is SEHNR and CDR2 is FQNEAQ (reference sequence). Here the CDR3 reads CASSLRQGSEKLFF. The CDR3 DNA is TGTGCCAGCAGCTTAAGACAGGGGAGCGAAAAACTGTTTTTT.

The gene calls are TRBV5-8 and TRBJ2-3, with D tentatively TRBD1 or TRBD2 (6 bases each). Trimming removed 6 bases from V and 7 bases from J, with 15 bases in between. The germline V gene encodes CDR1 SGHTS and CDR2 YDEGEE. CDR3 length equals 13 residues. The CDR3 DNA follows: TGTGCCAGCACGTGGGGGGCCATGAATACGCAGTATTTT. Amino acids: CASTWGAMNTQYF.

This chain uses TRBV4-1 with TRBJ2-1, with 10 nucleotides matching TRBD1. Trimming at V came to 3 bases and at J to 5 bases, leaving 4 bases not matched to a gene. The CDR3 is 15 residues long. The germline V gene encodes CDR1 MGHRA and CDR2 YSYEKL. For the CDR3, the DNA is TGCGCCAGCAGCCAGGACAGGGGGTTGGACAATGAGCAGTTCTTC. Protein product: CASSQDRGLDNEQFF.

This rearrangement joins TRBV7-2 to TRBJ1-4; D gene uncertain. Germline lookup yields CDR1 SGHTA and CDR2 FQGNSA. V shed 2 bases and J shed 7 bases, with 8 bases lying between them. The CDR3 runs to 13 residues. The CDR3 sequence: CASSLSGSEKLFF. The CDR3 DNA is TGTGCCAGCAGCTTATCCGGATCTGAAAAACTGTTTTTT.